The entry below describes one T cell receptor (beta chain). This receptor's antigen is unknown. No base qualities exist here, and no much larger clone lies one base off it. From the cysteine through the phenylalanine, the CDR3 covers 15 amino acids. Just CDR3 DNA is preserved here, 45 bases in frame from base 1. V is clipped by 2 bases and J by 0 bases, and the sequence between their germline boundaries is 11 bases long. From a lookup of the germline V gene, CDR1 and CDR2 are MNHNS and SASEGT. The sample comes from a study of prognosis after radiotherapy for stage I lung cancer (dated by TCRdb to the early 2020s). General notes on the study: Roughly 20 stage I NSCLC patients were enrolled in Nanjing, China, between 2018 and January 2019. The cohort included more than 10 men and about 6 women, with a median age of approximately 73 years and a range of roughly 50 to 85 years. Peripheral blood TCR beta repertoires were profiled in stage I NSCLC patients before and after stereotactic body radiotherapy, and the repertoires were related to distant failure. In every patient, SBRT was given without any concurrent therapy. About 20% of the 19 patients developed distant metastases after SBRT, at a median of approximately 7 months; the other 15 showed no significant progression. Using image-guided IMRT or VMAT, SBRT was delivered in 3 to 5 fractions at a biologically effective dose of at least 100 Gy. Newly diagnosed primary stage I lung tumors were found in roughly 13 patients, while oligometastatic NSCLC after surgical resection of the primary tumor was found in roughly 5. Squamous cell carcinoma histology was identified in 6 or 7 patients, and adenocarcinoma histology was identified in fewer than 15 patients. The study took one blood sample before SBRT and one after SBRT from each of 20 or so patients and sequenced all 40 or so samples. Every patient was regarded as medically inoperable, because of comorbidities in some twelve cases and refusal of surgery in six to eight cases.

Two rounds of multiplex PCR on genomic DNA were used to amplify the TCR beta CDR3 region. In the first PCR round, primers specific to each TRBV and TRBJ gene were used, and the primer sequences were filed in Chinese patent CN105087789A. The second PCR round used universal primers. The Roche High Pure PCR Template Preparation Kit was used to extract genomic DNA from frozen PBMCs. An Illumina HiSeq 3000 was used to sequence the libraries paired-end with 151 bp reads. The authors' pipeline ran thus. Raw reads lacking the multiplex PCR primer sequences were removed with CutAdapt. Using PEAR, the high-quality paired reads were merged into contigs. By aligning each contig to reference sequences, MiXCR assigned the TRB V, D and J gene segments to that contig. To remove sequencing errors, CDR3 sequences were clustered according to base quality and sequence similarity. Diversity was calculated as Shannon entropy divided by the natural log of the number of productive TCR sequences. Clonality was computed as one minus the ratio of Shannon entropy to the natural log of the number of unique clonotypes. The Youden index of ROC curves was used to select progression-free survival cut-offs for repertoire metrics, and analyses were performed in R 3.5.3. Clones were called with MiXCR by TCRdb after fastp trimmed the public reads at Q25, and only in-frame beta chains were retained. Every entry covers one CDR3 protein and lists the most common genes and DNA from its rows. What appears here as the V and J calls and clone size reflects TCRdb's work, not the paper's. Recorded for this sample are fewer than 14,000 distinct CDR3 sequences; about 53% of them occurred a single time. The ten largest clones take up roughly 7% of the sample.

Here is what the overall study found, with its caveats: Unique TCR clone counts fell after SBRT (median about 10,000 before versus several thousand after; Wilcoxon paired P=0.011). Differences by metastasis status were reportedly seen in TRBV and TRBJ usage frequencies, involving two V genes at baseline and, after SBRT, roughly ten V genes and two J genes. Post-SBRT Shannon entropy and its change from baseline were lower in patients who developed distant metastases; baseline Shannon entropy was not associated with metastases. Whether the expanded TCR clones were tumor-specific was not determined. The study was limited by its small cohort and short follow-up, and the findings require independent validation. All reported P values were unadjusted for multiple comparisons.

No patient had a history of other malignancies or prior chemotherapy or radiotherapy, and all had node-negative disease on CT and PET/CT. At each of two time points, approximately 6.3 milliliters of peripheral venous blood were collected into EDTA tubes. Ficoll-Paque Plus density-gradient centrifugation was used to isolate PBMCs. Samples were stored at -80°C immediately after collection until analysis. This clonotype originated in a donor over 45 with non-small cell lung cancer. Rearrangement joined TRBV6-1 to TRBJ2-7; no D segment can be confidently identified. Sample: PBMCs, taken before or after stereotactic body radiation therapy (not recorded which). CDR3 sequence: CASSESQANSYEQYF. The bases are TGTGCCAGCAGTGAATCTCAGGCGAACTCCTACGAGCAGTACTTC.